One and the same sample provided the 13 T cell receptor beta chains below, sequenced in a study of PD-1 blockade in classical Hodgkin lymphoma. Relapse after autologous stem cell transplantation occurred in every patient, and brentuximab vedotin exposure varied. Some clones are missing from TCRdb's copy, which holds only in-frame ones; the method was immunoSEQ multiplex PCR. The sample shows about 17,000 clones, 82% of them seen only once. This material consisted of peripheral blood mononuclear cells (PBMCs), taken before the second cycle of nivolumab. These receptors were taken from a human donor with classical Hodgkin lymphoma.

The chain couples TRBV6-5 to TRBJ1-1, with 8 bases lining up with TRBD1. After removal of 4 bases from V and 8 bases from J, the junction contained 3 bases not matched to a gene. Per the germline V gene, CDR1 is MNHEY and CDR2 is SVGAGI. The length of the CDR3 is 12 residues. CDR3 bases: TGTGCCAGCAGTTCGGACAGGGTAGAAGCTTTCTTT. Amino acids: CASSSDRVEAFF.

This clone was seen more than once but under ten times. The chain is built from TRBV7-8 and TRBJ1-1; TRBD1 matches at 8 bases. J lost 11 bases, V lost 1 base, and 12 bases had no gene match. CDR1 and CDR2 from the germline V gene are SGHVS and FQNEAQ. The CDR3 sequence is 15 residues long. The chain's CDR3 is CASSLESRGRSVAFF. The CDR3 nucleotides are TGTGCCAGCAGCTTAGAGAGCAGGGGGCGATCGGTGGCTTTCTTT.

The rearrangement joins TRBV10-3 to TRBJ1-3; TRBD1 might be the D (5 bases). Germline CDR1 ENHRY, CDR2 SYGVKD. V shed 4 bases and J shed 2 bases, with 12 bases lying between them. There are 15 residues in the CDR3. CDR3 amino acids: CAISAGTDPGNTIYF. The CDR3 DNA is TGTGCCATCAGTGCCGGGACTGATCCTGGAAACACCATATATTTT.

J is TRBJ1-4 and V is TRBV2; possible D gene TRBD1, 6 bases. The CDR3 extends over 17 amino acids. Germline V CDR1 and CDR2: SNHLY, FYNNEI. V was shortened by 10 bases and J by 6 bases, with 27 bases between the two germline ends. The CDR3 DNA is TGTGCCACCCACAGGGAAGAGGGGGTTGTGTTAGATGAAAAACTGTTTTTT. It is translated as CATHREEGVVLDEKLFF.

This chain joins TRBV5-6 and TRBJ2-1, with TRBD1 matching 8 bases. Trimming at V came to 4 bases and at J to 0 bases, leaving 12 bases not matched to a gene. CDR1 is SGHDT and CDR2 is YYEEEE in the germline V gene. The CDR3 runs to 18 residues. DNA of the CDR3: TGTGCCAGCAGCCCCTCCGGACAGGGAATCCCCTCCTACAATGAGCAGTTCTTC. This gives the protein CASSPSGQGIPSYNEQFF.

This sequence joins TRBV7-9 and TRBJ1-2, with TRBD1 matching over 8 bases. The CDR3 sequence is 13 residues long. Trimming cost V 5 bases and J 5 bases; bases outside gene matches: 4. Germline V gives CDR1 SEHNR, CDR2 FQNEAQ (reference sequence). The CDR3 spells CASSVGQGYGYTF. DNA for the CDR3: TGTGCCAGCAGCGTCGGACAGGGATATGGCTACACCTTC.

V gene TRBV5-5 combines with J gene TRBJ2-5; weak D call: TRBD1 (8 bases). Germline V gene lookup returns CDR1 SGHKS and CDR2 YYEKEE (reference sequence). The CDR3 contains 14 residues. V lost 3 bases and J 3 bases, leaving 12 bases between the germline ends. CDR3 in amino acids: CASSSQGGKETQYF. In DNA form, the CDR3 reads TGTGCCAGCAGCTCACAGGGGGGGAAAGAGACCCAGTACTTC. Using reference TRBV5-5 and TRBJ2-5 for the parts outside the CDR3, the full variable domain is DAGVTQSPTHLIKTRGQQVTLRCSPISGHKSVSWYQQVLGQGPQFIFQYYEKEERGRGNFPDRFSARQFPNYSSELNVNALLLGDSALYLCASSSQGGKETQYFGPGTRLLVL.

This clone has just a few counts. V gene TRBV5-5 combines with J gene TRBJ2-7; 9 positions agree with TRBD2. Germline V CDR1 and CDR2: SGHKS, YYEKEE (reference sequence). Trimming at V came to 7 bases and at J to 3 bases, leaving 17 bases not matched to a gene. This CDR3 contains 17 residues. CDR3 nucleotides: TGTGCCAGCGCCCACATAGCGGGGGTATACGAATTCTACGAGCAGTACTTC. It specifies CASAHIAGVYEFYEQYF.

The J gene is TRBJ1-1, the V gene TRBV7-9; perhaps TRBD1 as D (6 bases). Trimming stripped 1 base from V and 1 base from J, with 19 bases between. This CDR3 contains 18 residues. Germline assignment: CDR1 SEHNR and CDR2 FQNEAQ (reference sequence). The chain's CDR3 is CASSLETGFMGENTEAFF. CDR3 nucleotide sequence: TGTGCCAGCAGCTTAGAAACAGGGTTTATGGGGGAGAACACTGAAGCTTTCTTT.

This clone has more than one count but fewer than ten. V and J are TRBV5-1 and TRBJ1-1; tentatively, D is TRBD1 (5 bases). CDR1 SGHRS and CDR2 YFSETQ come from the germline V gene. Trimming took off 4 bases at V and 0 bases at J, with 10 bases between the two ends. The CDR3 totals 14 residues. DNA for the CDR3: TGCGCCAGCAGCCTAGGACACCTGAACACTGAAGCTTTCTTT. This codes for CASSLGHLNTEAFF.

This clone was counted a few times. The chain links TRBV10-3 to TRBJ2-7; 10 bases fit TRBD1. In germline, CDR1 is ENHRY, CDR2 SYGVKD. The V and J ends lost 4 bases and 4 bases, in that order; junction bases with no gene match: 7. The CDR3 runs 15 residues. CDR3: CAISGLGQGLYEQYF. Here the CDR3 DNA reads TGTGCCATCAGTGGGTTGGGACAGGGGCTTTACGAGCAGTACTTC.

The V call is TRBV12-2, the J call TRBJ1-1; the D call in the table, TRBD1, was not verified against the DNA. TRBV12-2 is described as a pseudogene. This CDR3 is built from 20 residues. In DNA, the CDR3 is TGTGCAAGTCGCTTAATCCTTTATCATTCGGGACAGGGCCAAAACACTGAAGCTTTCTTT. This translates into CASRLILYHSGQGQNTEAFF.

The chain combines TRBV5-1 with TRBJ1-5; tentative D call: TRBD1 (6 bases). Germline lookup yields CDR1 SGHRS and CDR2 YFSETQ. The CDR3 totals 16 residues. Trimming took off 0 bases at V and 6 bases at J, with 16 bases between the two ends. The DNA of the CDR3 is TGCGCCAGCAGCTTGGGGCCCGTGGGGGGCGGTCAGCCCCAGCATTTT. Amino acid sequence: CASSLGPVGGGQPQHF.